Listed below are T cell receptor beta chains from one sample, sequenced in a study of T cells in Graves' hyperthyroidism and ophthalmopathy. TCRdb reanalysed the multiplex PCR reads using MiXCR and keeps one entry per CDR3 protein. The table records roughly 560,000 distinct CDR3 sequences, roughly 14% of them present only once. The sample was blood. All receptors come from a woman in her thirties or forties with Graves' ophthalmopathy. Each CDR3 is given with its conserved first and last residue. The D gene is left open where the match is weak. Clone sizes are given selectively: once, few, many, or a class where the clone is expanded.

TRBD2,many,TRBV6-1,TRBJ2-7,TGTGCCACCGCCCTAGCGGGAGGCCCCGAGCAGTACTTC,CATALAGGPEQYF
TRBD2,many,TRBV20-1,TRBJ2-7,TGCAGTGCTAGAGAACCGGGGTCTAGCGGGAGCTTAGACGAGCAGTACTTC,CSAREPGSSGSLDEQYF
TRBD2,NA,TRBV9,TRBJ2-7,TGTGCCAGCAGCGCCGTTAGCGGGAGCGGAACCCCCTACGAGCAGTACTTC,CASSAVSGSGTPYEQYF
NA,few,TRBV28,TRBJ2-7,TGTGCCAGCAAGACTAGTCAACAGAGCGAGCAGTACTTC,CASKTSQQSEQYF
NA,NA,TRBV28,TRBJ2-3,TGTGCCAGCAGTTTATCCCCGGCCCCTAGCACAGATACGCAGTATTTT,CASSLSPAPSTDTQYF
NA,many,TRBV13,TRBJ2-5,TGTGCCAGCAGCCACCGGGACACCCAAGAGACCCAGTACTTC,CASSHRDTQETQYF
TRBD1,many,TRBV4-3,TRBJ1-1,TGCGCCAGCAGCCAGGGGGACAGGAAGAACACTGAAGCTTTCTTT,CASSQGDRKNTEAFF
NA,NA,TRBV7-9,TRBJ1-1,TGTGCCAGCAGCTTAGTCGAGGGGATGACTGAAGCTTTCTTT,CASSLVEGMTEAFF
NA,few,TRBV3-1,TRBJ1-1,TGTGCCAGCAGCCAAGTATTGGGGAGGGTGAACACTGAAGCTTTCTTT,CASSQVLGRVNTEAFF
NA,NA,TRBV12-3/TRBV12-4,TRBJ2-7,TGTGCCAGCAGTTTTCCGCCAATGGGTCAGGGCGACGAGCAGTACTTC,CASSFPPMGQGDEQYF
NA,NA,TRBV6-5,TRBJ1-2,TGTGCCAGCAGTTACTCGGATGTCCGCACGGCCAGGGATGGCTACACCTTC,CASSYSDVRTARDGYTF
NA,few,TRBV28,TRBJ2-7,TGTGCCAGCACCACCCCAAGTGGGACGGACTTCTACGAGCAGTACTTC,CASTTPSGTDFYEQYF
TRBD1,many,TRBV28,TRBJ2-2,TGTGCCAGCAATAACGACAGGGGGCGAGAGACCGGGGAGCTGTTTTTT,CASNNDRGRETGELFF
NA,NA,TRBV7-2,TRBJ2-6,TGTGCCAGCAAACGTTACTCTGGGGCCAACGTCCTGACTTTC,CASKRYSGANVLTF
NA,many,TRBV29-1,TRBJ2-5,TGCAGCGTTGAAAGGACAGAAAACCAAGAGACCCAGTACTTC,CSVERTENQETQYF
NA,many,TRBV5-1,TRBJ1-5,TGCGCCAGCAGCCATACTCCCCGGTCACAGCCCCAGCATTTT,CASSHTPRSQPQHF
NA,many,TRBV28,TRBJ2-7,TGTGCCAGCAGCCCCCAGGGGAGGCTAGGCTCCTACGAGCAGTACTTC,CASSPQGRLGSYEQYF